This section outlines one TCR beta chain sequence together with its context. Antigen: not known. This sample stems from a study of OX40 agonist ivuxolimab in advanced cancers. Study at large: Averaging 60 years in age, with a range of about 23 to 80, the cohort was approximately 83% male. Earlier treatment with anti-PD-1, anti-PD-L1 or anti-CTLA-4 was permitted, and around 36% had received some.

The repertoire was sequenced with immunoSEQ multiplex PCR; TCRdb's copy has only in-frame clones and lacks some. The data show nearly 70,000 clones, approximately 83% seen once. Study-wide points: It was not determined which antigens were specifically recognized by the peripheral T cells that had undergone clonal expansion. The study observed clonal expansion of CD4+ and CD8+ blood T cells by week 6 at 0.1 to 3.0 mg/kg.

Sequencing was performed on CD4+ or CD8+ T cells sorted from blood, taken in a trial of the OX40 agonist ivuxolimab. The origin of this receptor is an adult with an advanced solid tumor such as melanoma, head and neck, liver or kidney cancer.

CDR3 DNA: TGTGCCAGCTCACCAGAACTAGCCACCTACGAGCAGTACTTC. It specifies CASSPELATYEQYF. The rearrangement links TRBV18 to TRBJ2-7, with TRBD2 as a possible D gene (6 bases). Germline V gives CDR1 KGHSH, CDR2 LQKENI. The V and J ends lost 2 bases and 2 bases respectively, with 10 bases between them. This CDR3 has 14 amino acids.